This passage covers 2 T cell receptor beta chains from one sample sequenced in a study of early T cells in non-severe SARS-CoV-2 infection. Via MiXCR, TCRdb re-called the 5' RACE reads, giving one row per CDR3 protein. The table lists about 26,000 distinct CDR3 sequences, roughly 4.6% of them singletons. Sequencing used whole blood. These receptors all come from an adult who was a healthcare worker with PCR-confirmed SARS-CoV-2 infection or an uninfected control (not recorded which).

In this sample, this clonotype turned up many times. The chain is built from TRBV5-1 and TRBJ2-1, with D possibly being TRBD1 or TRBD2 (6 bases each). Germline lookup yields CDR1 SGHRS and CDR2 YFSETQ. CDR3 size: 15 residues. V lost 2 bases to trimming and J lost 7 bases, with 16 bases between them. The CDR3 sequence is CASSLQPEGVNEQFF. DNA of the CDR3: TGCGCCAGCAGCTTACAACCGGAGGGGGTAAATGAGCAGTTCTTC.

This clonotype has at least ten counts. The chain links TRBV6-4 to TRBJ2-3; the D is unclear. This CDR3 spans 13 amino acids. Germline CDR1 is MRHNA and CDR2 is SNTAGT. The V end was cut by 3 bases, the J end by 2 bases, with 6 bases between. CDR3 coding DNA: TGTGCCAGCAGTGAAACGGACACAGATACGCAGTATTTT. Its protein product is CASSETDTDTQYF.